This TCR beta chain was captured by sequencing in a study of PD-1 blockade in classical Hodgkin lymphoma. All the patients suffered relapse after autologous stem cell transplantation, and brentuximab vedotin exposure differed. The best responses consisted of complete response, partial response or progressive disease. The CDR3 sequence is 14 residues long. V shed 1 base and J shed 6 bases, with 10 bases lying between them. Germline CDR1 is SGHAT and CDR2 is FQNNGV. Using immunoSEQ multiplex PCR, the repertoire was profiled, and TCRdb retains in-frame clones only, with some absent. The sample shows roughly 150,000 clones, approximately 81% of them seen only once.

This receptor was identified in a human donor with classical Hodgkin lymphoma. The chain couples TRBV11-2 to TRBJ2-1, with D possibly called TRBD1 or TRBD2 (5 bases each). Sequencing used peripheral blood mononuclear cells (PBMCs), obtained before the second cycle of nivolumab. The CDR3 sequence: CASSLAGTTNEQFF. CDR3 nucleotide sequence: TGTGCCAGCAGCTTAGCCGGGACCACCAATGAGCAGTTCTTC.